This T cell receptor (beta chain) comes out of a study of shared clonotypes between healthy human individuals. Some clones are missing from TCRdb's copy, which holds only in-frame ones; the method was immunoSEQ multiplex PCR. The repertoire holds more than 2 million clones, with roughly 95% as singletons. The CDR3 runs 20 residues. Germline loops: CDR1 SGDLS, CDR2 YYNGEE. The trim removed 0 bases at V and 1 base at J, leaving 16 bases unmatched. Sequencing was done on a sample of naive CD4+ T cells sorted from blood. The subset was: CD45RA+ positively selected. This TCR was recovered from a young man in good health. The rearrangement links TRBV9 to TRBJ2-3; 8 bases align to TRBD2. CDR3 sequence (DNA): TGTGCCAGCAGCGTAGGTTCGAGTGAGACTAGCGTGCGGGGCACAGATACGCAGTATTTT. Translating it yields CASSVGSSETSVRGTDTQYF.